Following are 16 T cell receptor beta chains from one sample sequenced in a study of T-cell reconstitution after alpha-beta-depleted transplantation in children. Unique molecular identifiers tagged the TCRbeta library. Using its own MiXCR run on the PCR reads, TCRdb lists one record per CDR3 protein. The sample has a few hundred thousand distinct CDR3 sequences, roughly 12% seen once. The sequences come from peripheral blood, collected 180 days after TCRalphabeta/CD19-depleted stem cell transplant. These receptor sequences come from a male patient under 10 years old who had a stem cell transplant for chronic granulomatous disease, so the T cells may come from the graft donor.

The table lists this clonotype with many counts. The J gene is TRBJ1-1, the V gene TRBV27, with D maybe TRBD1 (5 bases). The length of the CDR3 is 14 residues. The V end was cut by 8 bases, the J end by 4 bases, with 17 bases between. In germline, CDR1 is MNHEY, CDR2 SMNVEV (reference sequence). CDR3 sequence (DNA): TGTGCCAGCCGGGACTCACGGCGGAGCACTGAAGCTTTCTTT. This sequence encodes CASRDSRRSTEAFF.

This clonotype was counted ten times or more. V and J are TRBV4-2 and TRBJ2-2; 10 nucleotides match TRBD2. After removal of 3 bases from V and 3 bases from J, the junction contained 4 bases not matched to a gene. There are 16 residues in the CDR3. CDR1 LGHNA and CDR2 YNFKEQ come from the germline V gene. This chain's CDR3 is CASSHLGTSDTGELFF. CDR3 nucleotide sequence: TGTGCCAGCAGCCATCTTGGGACTAGCGACACCGGGGAGCTGTTTTTT.

This clonotype appeared many times. V is TRBV20-1 and J is TRBJ2-1, with D tentatively TRBD1 or TRBD2 (5 bases each). Germline assignment: CDR1 DFQATT and CDR2 SNEGSKA (reference sequence). Trimming left V 0 bases short and J 3 bases short, with 12 bases between. This CDR3 comprises 15 residues. The CDR3 bases are TGCAGTGCTAGAGATCCGGGACCGCTCTACAATGAGCAGTTCTTC. Encoded protein: CSARDPGPLYNEQFF.

This clonotype was observed many times. This chain joins TRBV5-1 and TRBJ2-1, with 10 bases identical to TRBD2. The germline gives CDR1 SGHRS, CDR2 YFSETQ. With V trimmed by 1 base and J by 9 bases, 10 bases remained unmatched. The CDR3 runs 16 residues. CDR3 coding DNA: TGCGCCAGCAGCTTGTGGGAAGCGGGAGGGCCTGGTGAGCAGTTCTTC. It specifies CASSLWEAGGPGEQFF.

This clonotype was seen ten or more times. The chain joins TRBV5-1 to TRBJ2-2, with unresolved D. In germline, CDR1 is SGHRS, CDR2 YFSETQ. This CDR3 region has 14 residues. The V gene lost 2 bases and the J gene lost 4 bases, with 9 bases spanning the gap. Here the CDR3 DNA reads TGCGCCAGCAGCTTCCCCTCCGGCACCGGGGAGCTGTTTTTT. Translating gives CASSFPSGTGELFF.

This clonotype was recorded at least ten times. The gene calls are TRBV28 and TRBJ1-1; 8 bases match TRBD1. This CDR3 contains 14 residues. The V and J ends lost 5 bases and 6 bases, in that order; junction bases with no gene match: 8. Per the germline V gene, CDR1 is MDHEN and CDR2 is SYDVKM. The CDR3 here is CASSVQGARAEAFF. The CDR3 DNA is TGTGCCAGCAGTGTTCAGGGGGCGCGTGCTGAAGCTTTCTTT.

This clonotype has a count of ten or more. This chain connects TRBV20-1 to TRBJ2-7; no reliable D call. Germline V gene data show CDR1 as DFQATT and CDR2 as SNEGSKA (reference sequence). The V and J ends lost 3 bases and 3 bases respectively, with 9 bases between them. The CDR3 sequence is 12 residues long. CDR3 bases: TGCAGTGCTAGGACACATAGCTACGAGCAGTACTTC. It specifies CSARTHSYEQYF.

This clonotype was seen repeatedly, ten times or more. The rearrangement links TRBV15 to TRBJ2-7; TRBD2 agrees at 11 bases. The CDR3 is made up of 14 amino acids. Germline-derived CDR1 and CDR2 are LNHNV and YYDKDF (reference sequence). V was clipped by 3 bases and J by 4 bases; unmatched bases: 2. CDR3 in DNA: TGTGCCACCAGCAGGACTAGCGGGATGTACGAGCAGTACTTC. Translation gives CATSRTSGMYEQYF.

This clonotype came up many times. The rearrangement uses TRBV29-1 and TRBJ2-5, with a possible D match to TRBD2 (6 bases). Germline V gene data show CDR1 as SQVTM and CDR2 as ANQGSEA. The V end was cut by 7 bases, the J end by 7 bases, with 19 bases between. CDR3 length equals 13 residues. CDR3 in amino acids: CSAPAPGVVTQYF. CDR3 bases: TGCAGCGCACCGGCCCCGGGGGTTGTGACCCAGTACTTC.

The sample holds many counts of this clonotype. The rearrangement links TRBV12-3 or TRBV12-4 to TRBJ2-1; 7 bases align to TRBD1. Losses at the gene ends were 7 bases for V and 0 bases for J; bases not matched to a gene: 6. The CDR3 has 15 residues. CDR3 in DNA: TGTGCCAGCACCGACAACAGGGGCTCCTACAATGAGCAGTTCTTC. Translated, it gives CASTDNRGSYNEQFF.

The gene calls are TRBV7-2 and TRBJ2-5; D remains unclear. The CDR3 spans 14 residues. V was clipped by 1 base and J by 3 bases, with 9 bases between them. Germline V lookup: CDR1 SGHTA, CDR2 FQGNSA. The CDR3, as DNA: TGTGCCAGCAGCTTAGATCTGGGGAAAGAGACCCAGTACTTC. Its translation is CASSLDLGKETQYF.

J is TRBJ2-7 and V is TRBV30; unclear D gene. This CDR3 region has 11 residues. CDR1 and CDR2 from the germline V gene are GTSNPN and SVGIG (reference sequence). The CDR3 DNA reads as TGTGCATCCGGGCCGGCCCCCGAGCAGTACTTC. It specifies CASGPAPEQYF. The full variable domain, with the rest looked up from reference TRBV30 and TRBJ2-7, is SQTIHQWPATLVQPVGSPLSLECTVEGTSNPNLYWYRQAAGRGLQLLFYSVGIGQISSEVPQNLSASRPQDRQFILSSKKLLLSDSGFYLCASGPAPEQYFGPGTRLTVT.

V and J are TRBV19 and TRBJ2-1, with 10 bases matching TRBD1. Trimming took 6 bases from V and 7 from J; bases not matched to a gene: 9. In germline, CDR1 is LNHDA, CDR2 SQIVND (reference sequence). CDR3 size: 15 residues. This CDR3 reads CASRRDRGQTNEQFF. The CDR3 DNA reads TGTGCCAGTAGGCGGGACAGGGGTCAAACGAATGAGCAGTTCTTC.

There are many counts of this clonotype. The rearrangement uses TRBV20-1 and TRBJ1-5, with D perhaps matching TRBD1 (6 bases). With 6 bases removed from V and 3 bases from J, the gap between germline ends came to 18 bases. The CDR3 totals 15 residues. The V gene's germline CDR1 is DFQATT and CDR2 SNEGSKA (reference sequence). In DNA form, the CDR3 reads TGCAGTGCCTCGGGAGGGGGGGCGATCAATCAGCCCCAGCATTTT. Translation gives CSASGGGAINQPQHF.

This clonotype showed up many times. V usage is TRBV4-1 and J usage is TRBJ2-7; no clear D gene. The germline gives CDR1 MGHRA, CDR2 YSYEKL. Trimming stripped 8 bases from V and 5 bases from J, with 19 bases between. CDR3 size: 14 residues. CDR3 loop: CASSDPNDFNEQYF. DNA of the CDR3: TGCGCCAGCTCCGACCCCAATGATTTTAACGAGCAGTACTTC.

V and J are TRBV7-3 and TRBJ2-3; D is perhaps TRBD1 (6 bases). In germline, CDR1 is SGHTA, CDR2 FQGTGA. This CDR3 has 15 residues. V shed 3 bases and J shed 0 bases, with 10 bases lying between them. CDR3 amino acids: CASSFGTFSTDTQYF. CDR3 nucleotide sequence: TGTGCCAGCAGCTTCGGGACATTTAGCACAGATACGCAGTATTTT.